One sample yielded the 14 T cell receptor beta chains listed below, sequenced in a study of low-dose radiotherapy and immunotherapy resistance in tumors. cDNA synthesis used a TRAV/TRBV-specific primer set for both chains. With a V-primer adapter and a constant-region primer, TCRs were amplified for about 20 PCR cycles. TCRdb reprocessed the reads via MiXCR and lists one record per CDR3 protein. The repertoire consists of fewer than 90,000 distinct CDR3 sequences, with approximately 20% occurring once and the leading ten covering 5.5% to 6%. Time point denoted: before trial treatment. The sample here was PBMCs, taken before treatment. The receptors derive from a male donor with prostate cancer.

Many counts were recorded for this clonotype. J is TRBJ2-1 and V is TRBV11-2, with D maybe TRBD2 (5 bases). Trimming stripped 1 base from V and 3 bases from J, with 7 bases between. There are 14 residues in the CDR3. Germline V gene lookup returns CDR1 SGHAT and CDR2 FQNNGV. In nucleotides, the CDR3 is TGTGCCAGCAGCTTAGTAGGGAGCTACAATGAGCAGTTCTTC. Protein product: CASSLVGSYNEQFF.

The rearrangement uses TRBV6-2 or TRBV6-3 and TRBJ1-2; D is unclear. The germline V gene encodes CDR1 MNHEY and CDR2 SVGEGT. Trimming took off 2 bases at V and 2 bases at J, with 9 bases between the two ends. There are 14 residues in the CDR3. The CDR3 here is CASSYTTANYGYTF. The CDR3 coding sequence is TGTGCCAGCAGTTACACGACGGCAAACTATGGCTACACCTTC.

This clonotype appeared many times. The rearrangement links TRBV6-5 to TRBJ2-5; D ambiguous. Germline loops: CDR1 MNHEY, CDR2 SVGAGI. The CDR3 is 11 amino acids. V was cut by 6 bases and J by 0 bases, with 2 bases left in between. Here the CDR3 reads CASRHQETQYF. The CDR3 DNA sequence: TGTGCCAGCAGGCACCAAGAGACCCAGTACTTC.

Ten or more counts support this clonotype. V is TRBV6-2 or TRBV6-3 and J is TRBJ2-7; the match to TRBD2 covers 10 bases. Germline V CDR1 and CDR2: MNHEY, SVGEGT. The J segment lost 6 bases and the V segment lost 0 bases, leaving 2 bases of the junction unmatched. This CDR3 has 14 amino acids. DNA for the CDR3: TGTGCCAGCAGTTACTCTAGCGGGGGGCGCGAGCAGTACTTC. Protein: CASSYSSGGREQYF.

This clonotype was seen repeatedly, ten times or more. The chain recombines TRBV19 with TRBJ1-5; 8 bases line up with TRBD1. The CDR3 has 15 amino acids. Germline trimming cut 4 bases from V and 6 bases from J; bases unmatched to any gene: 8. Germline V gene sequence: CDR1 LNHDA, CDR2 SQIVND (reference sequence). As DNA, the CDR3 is TGTGCCAGTAGTAACCCCAGGGGGCGACGTCAGCCCCAGCATTTT. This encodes CASSNPRGRRQPQHF.

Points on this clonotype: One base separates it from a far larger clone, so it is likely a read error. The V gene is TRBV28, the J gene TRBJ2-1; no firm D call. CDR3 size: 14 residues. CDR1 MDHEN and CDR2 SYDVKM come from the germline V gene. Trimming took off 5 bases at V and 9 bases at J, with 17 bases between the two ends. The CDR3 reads CASSIRTRLAEQFF. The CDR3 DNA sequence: TGTGCCAGCAGTATACGCACCAGGTTGGCTGAGCAGTTCTTC.

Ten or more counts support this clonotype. The DNA for the CDR3 is TGTGCCAGCAGCTTACGTTTTTTGTCATCGAACACTGAAGCTTTCTTT. It specifies CASSLRFLSSNTEAFF. The V gene is TRBV7-2, the J gene TRBJ1-1, with unresolved D. The V end was cut by 2 bases, the J end by 1 base, with 14 bases between. The CDR3 runs 16 residues. Germline CDR1 is SGHTA and CDR2 is FQGNSA.

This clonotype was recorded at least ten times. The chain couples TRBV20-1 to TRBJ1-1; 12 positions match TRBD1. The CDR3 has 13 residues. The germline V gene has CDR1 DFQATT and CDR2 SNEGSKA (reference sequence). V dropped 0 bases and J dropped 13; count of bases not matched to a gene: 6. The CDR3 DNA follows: TGCAGTGCTAGAGACACCCGGGACAGGGGGCATTTCTTT. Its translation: CSARDTRDRGHFF.

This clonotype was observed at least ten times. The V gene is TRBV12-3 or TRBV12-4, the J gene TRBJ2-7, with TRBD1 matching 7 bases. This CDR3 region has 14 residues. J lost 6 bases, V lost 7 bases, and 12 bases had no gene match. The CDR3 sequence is CASNSQGKMGEQYF. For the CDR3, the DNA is TGTGCCAGCAATTCACAGGGGAAAATGGGCGAGCAGTACTTC.

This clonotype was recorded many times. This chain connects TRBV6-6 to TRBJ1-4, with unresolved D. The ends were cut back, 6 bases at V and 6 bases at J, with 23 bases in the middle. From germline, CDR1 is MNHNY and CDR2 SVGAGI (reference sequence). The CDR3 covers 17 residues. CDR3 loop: CASSPMMLRARDEKLFF. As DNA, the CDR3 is TGTGCCAGCAGCCCCATGATGCTTAGGGCAAGAGATGAAAAACTGTTTTTT.

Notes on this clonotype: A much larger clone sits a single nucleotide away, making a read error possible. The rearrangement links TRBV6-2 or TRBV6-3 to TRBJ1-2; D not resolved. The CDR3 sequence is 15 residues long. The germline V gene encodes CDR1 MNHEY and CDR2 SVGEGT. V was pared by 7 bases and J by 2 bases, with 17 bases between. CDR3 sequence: CASTPSNRPNYGYTF. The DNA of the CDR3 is TGTGCCAGCACTCCCTCGAATAGGCCCAACTATGGCTACACCTTC.

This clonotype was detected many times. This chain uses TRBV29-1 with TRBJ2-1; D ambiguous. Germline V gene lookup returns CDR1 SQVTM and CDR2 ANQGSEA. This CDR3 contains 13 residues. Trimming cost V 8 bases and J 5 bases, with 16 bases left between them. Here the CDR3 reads CSIPHRGDNEQFF. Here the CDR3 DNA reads TGCAGCATTCCACATCGTGGGGACAATGAGCAGTTCTTC.

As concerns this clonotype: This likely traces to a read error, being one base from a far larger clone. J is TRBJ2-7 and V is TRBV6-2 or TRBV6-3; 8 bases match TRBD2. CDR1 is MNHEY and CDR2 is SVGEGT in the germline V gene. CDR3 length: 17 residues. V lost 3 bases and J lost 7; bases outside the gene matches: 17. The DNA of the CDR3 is TGTGCCAGCAGTTATGTTCAGCGGGAGCGGAGGTCCGATGAGCAGTACTTC. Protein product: CASSYVQRERRSDEQYF.

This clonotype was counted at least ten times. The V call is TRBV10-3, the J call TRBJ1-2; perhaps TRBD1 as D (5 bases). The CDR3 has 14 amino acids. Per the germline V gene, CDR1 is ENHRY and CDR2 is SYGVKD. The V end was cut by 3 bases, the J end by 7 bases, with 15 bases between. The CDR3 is CAISDPPGPGGYTF. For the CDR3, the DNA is TGTGCCATCAGTGACCCCCCGGGGCCTGGTGGCTACACCTTC.